A single sample is the source of the 10 T cell receptor beta chains below, sequenced in a study of immune evolution from preneoplasia to lung adenocarcinoma. Clones were sequenced by immunoSEQ multiplex PCR, and TCRdb holds only the in-frame ones, with some missing. The sample holds around 21,000 clones, roughly 75% seen once. Specimen: FFPE invasive lung adenocarcinoma tissue. Every receptor here comes from a person aged 55 to 70 with lung adenocarcinoma.

The chain carries TRBV6-5 and TRBJ1-1; D is uncertain. Trimming took off 0 bases at V and 10 bases at J, with 18 bases between the two ends. Germline assignment: CDR1 MNHEY and CDR2 SVGAGI. The length of the CDR3 is 15 residues. CDR3 DNA sequence: TGTGCCAGCAGTTACTCGAGGTTGTTTGGGAGTGGAGCTTTCTTT. Its translation: CASSYSRLFGSGAFF.

The genes are TRBV5-1 and TRBJ2-7; either TRBD1 or TRBD2 may supply D (5 bases each). The V gene lost 1 base and the J gene lost 5 bases, with 10 bases spanning the gap. Germline V CDR1 and CDR2: SGHRS, YFSETQ. This CDR3 region has 13 residues. The CDR3 sequence is CASSLRGEHEQYF. In DNA form, the CDR3 reads TGCGCCAGCAGCTTGCGAGGGGAGCACGAGCAGTACTTC.

This clone was seen only a few times. The chain uses TRBV10-3 and TRBJ1-4, with D unclear. Germline CDR1 and CDR2: ENHRY and SYGVKD. The CDR3 has 12 residues. The V end lost 2 bases, the J end lost 8 bases, and 6 bases lay between the germline ends. The CDR3 spells CAISEQGEKLFF. The CDR3 DNA sequence: TGTGCCATCAGTGAGCAAGGGGAAAAACTGTTTTTT.

The V gene is TRBV30, the J gene TRBJ2-2; D unresolved. Germline loops: CDR1 GTSNPN, CDR2 SVGIG (reference sequence). This CDR3 has 14 residues. V lost 1 base and J lost 4, with 10 bases in between. CDR3 nucleotides: TGTGCCTGGAGTGCACCCCTCGCCACCGGGGAGCTGTTTTTT. Its protein is CAWSAPLATGELFF.

This sequence joins TRBV7-9 and TRBJ2-5; no definite D call. V lost 1 base and J lost 2, with 8 bases in between. Germline V lookup: CDR1 SEHNR, CDR2 FQNEAQ (reference sequence). This CDR3 contains 14 residues. CDR3 bases: TGTGCCAGCAGCTTAGTCGGAGTACAAGAGACCCAGTACTTC. Amino acids: CASSLVGVQETQYF.

This clone was seen more than once but under ten times. This sequence joins TRBV15 and TRBJ2-3; the match to TRBD2 covers 8 bases. J lost 4 bases, V lost 0 bases, and 3 bases had no gene match. The CDR3 contains 15 residues. In germline, CDR1 is LNHNV, CDR2 YYDKDF (reference sequence). The CDR3 bases are TGTGCCACCAGCAGAGAAGCGGGAGTCCCAGATACGCAGTATTTT. Translated, it gives CATSREAGVPDTQYF. The full variable domain, in which reference TRBV15 and TRBJ2-3 provide the parts outside the CDR3, is DAMVIQNPRYQVTQFGKPVTLSCSQTLNHNVMYWYQQKSSQAPKLLFHYYDKDFNNEADTPDNFQSRRPNTSFCFLDIRSPGLGDTAMYLCATSREAGVPDTQYFGPGTRLTVL.

The rearrangement joins TRBV15 to TRBJ2-5; 10 positions agree with TRBD2. V lost 7 bases, J lost 5 bases, and 10 bases stayed unmatched. The V gene's germline CDR1 is LNHNV and CDR2 YYDKDF (reference sequence). The CDR3 runs 15 residues. The CDR3 loop is CATTTPLAGAETQYF. The CDR3 DNA is TGTGCCACCACCACCCCGCTAGCGGGAGCGGAGACCCAGTACTTC. The variable domain in full, with the rest retrieved from reference TRBV15 and TRBJ2-5, is DAMVIQNPRYQVTQFGKPVTLSCSQTLNHNVMYWYQQKSSQAPKLLFHYYDKDFNNEADTPDNFQSRRPNTSFCFLDIRSPGLGDTAMYLCATTTPLAGAETQYFGPGTRLLVL.

The chain employs TRBV7-2 and TRBJ2-3; 7 nucleotides align to TRBD2. Germline lookup yields CDR1 SGHTA and CDR2 FQGNSA. The V and J ends lost 5 bases and 0 bases, in that order; junction bases with no gene match: 5. This CDR3 region has 15 residues. CDR3 in amino acids: CASSRSSGSTDTQYF. The DNA of the CDR3 is TGTGCCAGCAGCCGGTCTAGCGGAAGCACAGATACGCAGTATTTT.

The gene calls are TRBV5-1 and TRBJ2-3, with D perhaps TRBD1 (6 bases). The germline CDR1 and CDR2 sequences are SGHRS and YFSETQ. Trimming stripped 2 bases from V and 6 bases from J, with 16 bases between. This CDR3 region has 15 residues. CDR3 DNA sequence: TGCGCCAGCAGCTTAGGGGACAATTCACAGGATACGCAGTATTTT. Amino acid sequence: CASSLGDNSQDTQYF.

V is TRBV7-9 and J is TRBJ2-3; 9 bases match TRBD2. The V and J ends lost 1 base and 2 bases, in that order; junction bases with no gene match: 4. The CDR3 contains 16 residues. Germline assignment: CDR1 SEHNR and CDR2 FQNEAQ (reference sequence). CDR3 DNA sequence: TGTGCCAGCAGCTTAGGACTAGCGGAGAACACAGATACGCAGTATTTT. Translation: CASSLGLAENTDTQYF.